This T cell receptor beta chain was observed in a study of blood T cell repertoires in COVID-19. Sequencing was performed with immunoSEQ multiplex PCR; in TCRdb, only in-frame clones are kept and a portion is missing. The sample gives about 220,000 clones, more than 75% of which show up once; approximately 2.6% is in the top ten. CDR1 is MDHEN, CDR2 SYDVKM, per germline. This CDR3 is built from 15 residues. V was cut by 3 bases and J by 3 bases, with 12 bases left in between. Sequenced material: peripheral blood. The TCR sequence derives from a man aged 50 or older who had recovered from COVID-19. V gene TRBV28 combines with J gene TRBJ1-5; D gene ambiguous. The CDR3 is CASSFFNSLNQPQHF. CDR3 in DNA: TGTGCCAGCAGTTTCTTCAACAGCCTCAATCAGCCCCAGCATTTT.